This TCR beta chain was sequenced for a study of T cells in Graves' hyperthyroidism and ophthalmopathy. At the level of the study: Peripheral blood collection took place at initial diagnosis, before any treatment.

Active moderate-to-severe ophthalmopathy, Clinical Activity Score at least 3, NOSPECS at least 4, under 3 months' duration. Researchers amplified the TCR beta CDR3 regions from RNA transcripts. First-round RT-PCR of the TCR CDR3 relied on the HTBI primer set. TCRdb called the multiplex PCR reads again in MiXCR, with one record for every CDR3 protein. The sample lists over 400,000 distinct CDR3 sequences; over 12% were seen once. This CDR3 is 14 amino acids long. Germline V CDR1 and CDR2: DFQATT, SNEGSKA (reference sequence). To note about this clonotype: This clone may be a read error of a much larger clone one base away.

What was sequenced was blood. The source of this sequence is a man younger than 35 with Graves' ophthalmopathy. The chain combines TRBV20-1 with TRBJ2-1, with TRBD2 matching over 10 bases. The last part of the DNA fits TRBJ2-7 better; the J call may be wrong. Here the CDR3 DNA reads TGCAGTGCTCTAGCGGGAGCTGGCTACAATGAGCAGTACTTC. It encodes CSALAGAGYNEQYF.